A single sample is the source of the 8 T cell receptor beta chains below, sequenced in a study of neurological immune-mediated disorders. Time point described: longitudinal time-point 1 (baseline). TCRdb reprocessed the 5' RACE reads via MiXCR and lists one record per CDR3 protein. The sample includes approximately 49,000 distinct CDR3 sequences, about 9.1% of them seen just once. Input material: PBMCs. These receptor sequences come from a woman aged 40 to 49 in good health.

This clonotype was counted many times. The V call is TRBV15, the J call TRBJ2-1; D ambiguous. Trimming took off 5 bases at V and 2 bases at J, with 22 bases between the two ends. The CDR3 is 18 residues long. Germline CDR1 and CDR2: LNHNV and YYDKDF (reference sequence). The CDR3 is CATSAANPVIKPYNEQFF. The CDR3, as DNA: TGTGCCACCAGCGCAGCGAACCCGGTAATAAAGCCCTACAATGAGCAGTTCTTC.

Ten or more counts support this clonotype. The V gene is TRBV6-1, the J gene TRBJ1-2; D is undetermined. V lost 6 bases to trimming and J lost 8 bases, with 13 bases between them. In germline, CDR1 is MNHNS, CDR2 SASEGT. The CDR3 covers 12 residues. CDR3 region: CASSADSYGYTF. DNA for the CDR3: TGTGCCAGCAGCGCCGACTCTTACGGCTACACCTTC.

CDR3 DNA sequence: TGTGCCAGTAGTATCGGTACCCGCTCCTACGAGCAGTACTTC. Translation: CASSIGTRSYEQYF. This sequence joins TRBV19 and TRBJ2-7, with D hard to call. The CDR3 loop spans 14 amino acids. V lost 3 bases and J 0 bases, leaving 9 bases between the germline ends. Germline CDR1 is LNHDA and CDR2 is SQIVND (reference sequence).

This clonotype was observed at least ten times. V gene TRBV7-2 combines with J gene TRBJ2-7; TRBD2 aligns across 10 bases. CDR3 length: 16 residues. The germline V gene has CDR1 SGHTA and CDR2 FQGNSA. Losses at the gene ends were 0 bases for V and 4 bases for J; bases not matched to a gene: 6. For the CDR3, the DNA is TGTGCCAGCAGCTTAGCTTCTAGCGGGAGTAGGTACGAGCAGTACTTC. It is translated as CASSLASSGSRYEQYF.

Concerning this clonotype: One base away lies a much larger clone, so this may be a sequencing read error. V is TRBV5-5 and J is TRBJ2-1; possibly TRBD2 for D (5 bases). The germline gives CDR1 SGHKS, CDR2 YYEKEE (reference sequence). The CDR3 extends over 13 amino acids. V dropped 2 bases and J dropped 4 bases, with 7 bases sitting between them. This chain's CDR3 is CASSFGNYNEQFF. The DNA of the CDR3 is TGTGCCAGCAGCTTCGGGAATTACAATGAGCAGTTCTTC.

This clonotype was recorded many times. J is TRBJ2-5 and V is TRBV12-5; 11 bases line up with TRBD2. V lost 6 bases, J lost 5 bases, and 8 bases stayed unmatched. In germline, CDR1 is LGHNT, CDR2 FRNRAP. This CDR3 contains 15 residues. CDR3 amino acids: CASGSGLAEGETQYF. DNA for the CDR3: TGTGCTAGTGGGTCGGGACTAGCGGAGGGGGAGACCCAGTACTTC.

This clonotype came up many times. The DNA for the CDR3 is TGTGCCAGCAGTTCCGAGGGACGGGGCTACACCTTC. Translating gives CASSSEGRGYTF. This chain connects TRBV12-3 or TRBV12-4 to TRBJ1-2; a weak D match, TRBD1 (5 bases). Trimming took off 4 bases at V and 8 bases at J, with 11 bases between the two ends. This CDR3 is built from 12 residues.

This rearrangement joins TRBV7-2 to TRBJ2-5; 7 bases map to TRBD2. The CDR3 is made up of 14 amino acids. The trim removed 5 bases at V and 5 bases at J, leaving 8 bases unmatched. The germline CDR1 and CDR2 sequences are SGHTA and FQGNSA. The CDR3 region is CASSANPGRETQYF. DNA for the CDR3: TGTGCCAGCAGCGCTAATCCCGGGAGGGAGACCCAGTACTTC.